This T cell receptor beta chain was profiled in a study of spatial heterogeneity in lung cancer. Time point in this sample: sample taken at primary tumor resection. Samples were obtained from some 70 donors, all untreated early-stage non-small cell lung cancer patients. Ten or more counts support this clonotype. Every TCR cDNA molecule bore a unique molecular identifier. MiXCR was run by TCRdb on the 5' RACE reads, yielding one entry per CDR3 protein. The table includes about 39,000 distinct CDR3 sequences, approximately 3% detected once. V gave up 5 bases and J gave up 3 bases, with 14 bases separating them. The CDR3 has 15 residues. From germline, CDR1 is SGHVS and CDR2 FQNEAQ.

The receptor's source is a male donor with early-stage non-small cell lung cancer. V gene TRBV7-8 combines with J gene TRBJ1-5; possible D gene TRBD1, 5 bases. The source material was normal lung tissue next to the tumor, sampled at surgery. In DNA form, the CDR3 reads TGTGCCAGCAGCCCCATCGGGGGTATCAATCAGCCCCAGCATTTT. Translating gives CASSPIGGINQPQHF.